What follows describes a single TCR beta chain. Its antigen is unknown. The record originates from a study of CD8 T cells in Susac syndrome. Broader study findings: The study acknowledged a relatively small number of individuals in its TCR sequencing and HLA analysis.

It was with random hexamers that roughly 0.45 to 1 ug RNA was reverse transcribed. Coverage of TCR beta CDR3 amplification by immunoSEQ multiplex PCR extended to 54 Vbeta and 13 Jbeta. TCRdb passed the immunoSEQ multiplex PCR reads through MiXCR, listing each CDR3 protein once. The sample lists about 200,000 distinct CDR3 sequences; around 95% were seen once. TCR beta sequencing covered blood CD8+ and CD4+ T cells. The authors negatively isolated CD8+ and CD4+ T cells and FACS-enriched TEMRA cells. The CDR3 has 14 amino acids. Trimming shortened V by 2 bases and J by 0 bases, and 5 bases separated the two germline ends. Germline V lookup: CDR1 SGHVS, CDR2 FQNEAQ.

This TCR was sampled from a human donor in good health. The chain recombines TRBV7-8 with TRBJ2-4; D is uncertain. Sequenced sample: CD4+ T cells from PBMCs. The CDR3 nucleotides are TGTGCCAGCAGCTTATCCATAGCCAAAAACATTCAGTACTTC. Translating it yields CASSLSIAKNIQYF.